The 17 T cell receptor beta chains presented below share a single source sample, sequenced in a study of neurological immune-mediated disorders. TCRdb re-called the 5' RACE reads with MiXCR, one entry per CDR3 protein. The sample holds 20,000 to 30,000 distinct CDR3 sequences; 6.5% to 8% are singletons and the top ten take under 5.5%. The sample was PBMCs. These receptors came from a woman aged 40-49 years in good health.

This clonotype was counted ten times or more. The chain combines TRBV3-1 with TRBJ2-5; D possibly uses TRBD1 or TRBD2 (5 bases each). V was cut by 0 bases and J by 2 bases, with 10 bases left in between. This CDR3 is built from 15 residues. Germline V gene data show CDR1 as LGHDT and CDR2 as YNNKEL (reference sequence). The CDR3 loop reads CASSQEPGRQETQYF. CDR3 in DNA: TGTGCCAGCAGCCAAGAACCGGGACGGCAAGAGACCCAGTACTTC.

This clonotype was seen repeatedly, ten times or more. The chain recombines TRBV5-1 with TRBJ2-3, with TRBD2 matching 9 bases. Trimming took 4 bases from V and 6 from J; bases not matched to a gene: 15. Looked up from germline, CDR1 is SGHRS and CDR2 is YFSETQ. The length of the CDR3 is 17 residues. The DNA of the CDR3 is TGCGCCAGCAGCCCTGACGCCATAGCGGGAGTTTTGGATACGCAGTATTTT. This encodes CASSPDAIAGVLDTQYF. The complete variable domain, with remaining parts taken from reference TRBV5-1 and TRBJ2-3, reads KAGVTQTPRYLIKTRGQQVTLSCSPISGHRSVSWYQQTPGQGLQFLFEYFSETQRNKGNFPGRFSGRQFSNSRSEMNVSTLELGDSALYLCASSPDAIAGVLDTQYFGPGTRLTVL.

This clonotype was seen at least ten times. This chain connects TRBV7-2 to TRBJ2-5; D is ambiguous. The V end was cut by 3 bases, the J end by 2 bases, with 16 bases between. The CDR3 contains 16 residues. Looked up from germline, CDR1 is SGHTA and CDR2 is FQGNSA. CDR3 sequence reads: CASSFVGLVGQETQYF. DNA of the CDR3: TGTGCCAGCAGCTTTGTCGGGCTGGTAGGGCAAGAGACCCAGTACTTC.

Many counts were recorded for this clonotype. The chain has TRBV6-1 and TRBJ1-5, with TRBD1 as a possible D gene (5 bases). Trimming cost V 6 bases and J 0 bases, with 9 bases left between them. The germline CDR1 and CDR2 sequences are MNHNS and SASEGT. The CDR3 runs to 14 residues. CDR3: CASSRVTSNQPQHF. DNA of the CDR3: TGTGCCAGCAGCAGGGTTACTAGCAATCAGCCCCAGCATTTT.

This clonotype was seen ten or more times. The chain uses TRBV5-1 and TRBJ2-5; 10 bases are shared with TRBD2. V gave up 6 bases and J gave up 5 bases; unmatched junction bases: 10. This CDR3 has 15 residues. Germline V gene sequence: CDR1 SGHRS, CDR2 YFSETQ. The CDR3 spells CASTRSGRAWETQYF. CDR3 DNA: TGCGCCAGCACAAGAAGCGGGAGGGCCTGGGAGACCCAGTACTTC. Looking up the rest from reference TRBV5-1 and TRBJ2-5 gives the full variable domain: KAGVTQTPRYLIKTRGQQVTLSCSPISGHRSVSWYQQTPGQGLQFLFEYFSETQRNKGNFPGRFSGRQFSNSRSEMNVSTLELGDSALYLCASTRSGRAWETQYFGPGTRLLVL.

This clonotype was recorded many times. V gene TRBV6-5 combines with J gene TRBJ2-7; 7 bases are shared with TRBD1. Germline V gene lookup returns CDR1 MNHEY and CDR2 SVGAGI. After removal of 6 bases from V and 0 bases from J, the junction contained 2 bases not matched to a gene. The CDR3 covers 13 residues. The DNA of the CDR3 is TGTGCCAGCAGGGCAGGGGGCTCCTACGAGCAGTACTTC. Amino acid sequence: CASRAGGSYEQYF.

In its sample, this clonotype was seen many times. CDR3: CASSISDAGVNEQFF. The CDR3, as DNA: TGTGCCAGCAGCATATCCGACGCGGGGGTGAATGAGCAGTTCTTC. V and J are TRBV7-8 and TRBJ2-1, with 7 bases lining up with TRBD2. There are 15 residues in the CDR3. Trimming took 5 bases from V and 7 from J; bases not matched to a gene: 11. Germline V gene lookup returns CDR1 SGHVS and CDR2 FQNEAQ.

This clonotype was recorded at least ten times. The chain links TRBV20-1 to TRBJ2-7; D ambiguous. V was shortened by 5 bases and J by 7 bases, with 15 bases between the two germline ends. The germline V gene has CDR1 DFQATT and CDR2 SNEGSKA (reference sequence). The CDR3 is made up of 12 amino acids. This chain's CDR3 is CSASSELREQYF. CDR3 nucleotide sequence: TGCAGTGCTTCTTCGGAGTTGAGGGAGCAGTACTTC.

A few counts support this clonotype. The rearrangement links TRBV15 to TRBJ2-7; 10 bases match TRBD1. This CDR3 spans 14 amino acids. The V segment lost 6 bases and the J segment 3 bases; nucleotides outside the gene matches: 5. The germline gives CDR1 LNHNV, CDR2 YYDKDF (reference sequence). The CDR3 loop reads CATRSDRGLYEQYF. CDR3 nucleotide sequence: TGTGCCACCAGATCCGACAGGGGGCTCTACGAGCAGTACTTC.

The table lists this clonotype with a few counts. The chain links TRBV11-3 to TRBJ2-2; TRBD2 agrees at 8 bases. With 10 bases clipped from V and 0 bases from J, the junction kept 7 bases outside the gene matches. The CDR3 has 15 residues. Germline loops: CDR1 SGHNT, CDR2 YENEEA. DNA for the CDR3: TGTGCCACCCGGGGGGGGACGGCGAACACCGGGGAGCTGTTTTTT. It translates to CATRGGTANTGELFF.

This clonotype has at least ten counts. The chain uses TRBV5-1 and TRBJ1-3, with TRBD1 matching over 8 bases. Germline loops: CDR1 SGHRS, CDR2 YFSETQ. The CDR3 loop spans 15 amino acids. V was pared by 5 bases and J by 0 bases, with 4 bases of the junction left unmatched. CDR3 DNA: TGCGCCAGCAGAGACACAGGGGGCTCTGGAAACACCATATATTTT. This codes for CASRDTGGSGNTIYF. Looking up the rest from reference TRBV5-1 and TRBJ1-3 gives the full variable domain: KAGVTQTPRYLIKTRGQQVTLSCSPISGHRSVSWYQQTPGQGLQFLFEYFSETQRNKGNFPGRFSGRQFSNSRSEMNVSTLELGDSALYLCASRDTGGSGNTIYFGEGSWLTVV.

This clonotype was picked up many times. The J gene is TRBJ2-7, the V gene TRBV27; TRBD2 matches 10 bases. The CDR3 consists of 17 residues. Germline V CDR1 and CDR2: MNHEY, SMNVEV (reference sequence). V lost 2 bases to trimming and J lost 3 bases; unmatched junction nucleotides: 10. As DNA, the CDR3 is TGTGCCAGCAGTTTACGGGAACCGGGACTAGCGATCTACGAGCAGTACTTC. This translates into CASSLREPGLAIYEQYF.

This clonotype has at least ten counts. The chain carries TRBV5-1 and TRBJ1-2; unclear D gene. Between the trimmed V and J ends, which lost 4 bases and 2 bases, there was a span of 9 bases. Germline V gene sequence: CDR1 SGHRS, CDR2 YFSETQ. This CDR3 comprises 13 residues. The CDR3 loop reads CASSPYLNYGYTF. DNA for the CDR3: TGCGCCAGCAGCCCGTATCTGAACTATGGCTACACCTTC. Complete variable domain (other parts from reference TRBV5-1 and TRBJ1-2): KAGVTQTPRYLIKTRGQQVTLSCSPISGHRSVSWYQQTPGQGLQFLFEYFSETQRNKGNFPGRFSGRQFSNSRSEMNVSTLELGDSALYLCASSPYLNYGYTFGSGTRLTVV.

This chain uses TRBV29-1 with TRBJ2-2; 9 nucleotides line up with TRBD1. This CDR3 is 12 amino acids long. Germline-derived CDR1 and CDR2 are SQVTM and ANQGSEA. Trimming at V came to 8 bases and at J to 5 bases, leaving 3 bases not matched to a gene. The CDR3: CSLDRGTGELFF. The CDR3 DNA follows: TGCAGCCTCGACAGGGGGACCGGGGAGCTGTTTTTT.

As regards this clonotype: An end of the junction does not agree with germline; a read error may underlie this. The chain is built from TRBV7-7 and TRBJ2-3; a weak D match, TRBD1 (5 bases). Germline assignment: CDR1 SSHAT and CDR2 FNYEAQ (reference sequence). The CDR3 extends over 13 amino acids. The CDR3 loop is CASSPDRSYTQYF. CDR3 in DNA: TGTGCTAGCAGCCCCGACAGATCCTATACGCAGTATTTT.

This clonotype was seen at least ten times. The chain uses TRBV10-3 and TRBJ2-1; D is ambiguous. This CDR3 is built from 14 residues. V was shortened by 3 bases and J by 0 bases, with 6 bases between the two germline ends. Germline-derived CDR1 and CDR2 are ENHRY and SYGVKD. CDR3 sequence (DNA): TGTGCCATCAGTGACAGCCCCTCCTACAATGAGCAGTTCTTC. Translation: CAISDSPSYNEQFF.

This clonotype was counted at least ten times. The chain links TRBV5-1 to TRBJ2-1, with D unclear. CDR1 is SGHRS and CDR2 is YFSETQ in the germline V gene. CDR3 length: 14 amino acids. The V end lost 5 bases, the J end lost 0 bases, and 9 bases lay between the germline ends. Here the CDR3 DNA reads TGCGCCAGCAGTAGCTCTAGCTCCTACAATGAGCAGTTCTTC. Protein: CASSSSSSYNEQFF.